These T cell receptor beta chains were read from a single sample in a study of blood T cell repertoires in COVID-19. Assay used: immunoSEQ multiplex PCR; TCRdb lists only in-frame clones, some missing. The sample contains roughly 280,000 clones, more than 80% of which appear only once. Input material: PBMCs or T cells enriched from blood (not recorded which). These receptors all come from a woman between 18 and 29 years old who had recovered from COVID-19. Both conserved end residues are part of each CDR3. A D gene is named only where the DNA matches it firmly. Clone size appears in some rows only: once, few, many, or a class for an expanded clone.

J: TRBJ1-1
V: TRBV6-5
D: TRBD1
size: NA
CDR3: CASSYSTGGKDTEAFF
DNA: TGTGCCAGCAGTTACTCGACAGGGGGCAAGGACACTGAAGCTTTCTTT

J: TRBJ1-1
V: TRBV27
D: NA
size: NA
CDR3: CATRDPTLTLTEAFF
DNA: TGTGCCACCCGGGATCCAACCTTGACACTTACTGAAGCTTTCTTT

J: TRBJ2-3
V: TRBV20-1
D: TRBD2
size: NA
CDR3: CSARLATTQYF
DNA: TGCAGTGCCCGACTAGCGACGACGCAGTATTTT

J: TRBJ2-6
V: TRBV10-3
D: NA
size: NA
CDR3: CAISTGTLTSSGANVLTF
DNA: TGTGCCATTTCGACGGGGACACTCACTAGCTCTGGGGCCAACGTCCTGACTTTC

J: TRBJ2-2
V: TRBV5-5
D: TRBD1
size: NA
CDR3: CASSRGQANTGELFF
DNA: TGTGCCAGCAGCAGGGGACAGGCAAACACCGGGGAGCTGTTTTTT

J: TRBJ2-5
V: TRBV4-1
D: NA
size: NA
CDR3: CASSQVTVGETQYF
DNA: TGCGCCAGCAGCCAAGTTACCGTCGGGGAGACCCAGTACTTC

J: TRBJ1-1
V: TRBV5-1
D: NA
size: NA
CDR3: CASSSTGRNTEAFF
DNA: TGCGCCAGCAGCTCAACAGGGAGGAACACTGAAGCTTTCTTT

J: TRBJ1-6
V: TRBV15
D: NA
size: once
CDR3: CATSRDLAVRDSPLHF
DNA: TGTGCCACCAGCAGAGATCTTGCTGTCCGAGATTCACCCCTCCACTTT

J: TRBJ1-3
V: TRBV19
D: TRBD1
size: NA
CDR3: CASSLDRGGGNTIYF
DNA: TGTGCCAGTAGCCTTGACAGGGGTGGAGGAAACACCATATATTTT

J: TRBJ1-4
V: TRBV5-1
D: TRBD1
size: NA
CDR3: CASSLAGGPGEKLFF
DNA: TGCGCCAGCAGCTTGGCAGGGGGTCCGGGGGAAAAACTGTTTTTT

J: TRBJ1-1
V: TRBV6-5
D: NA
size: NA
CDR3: CASPGGGGYTEAFF
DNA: TGTGCCAGCCCTGGGGGCGGGGGGTACACTGAAGCTTTCTTT

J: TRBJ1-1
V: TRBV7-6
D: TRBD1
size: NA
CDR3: CASSWADRGTEAFF
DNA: TGTGCCAGCAGCTGGGCGGACAGGGGGACTGAAGCTTTCTTT

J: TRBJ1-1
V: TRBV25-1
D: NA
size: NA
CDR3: CASSELGVSTEAFF
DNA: TGTGCCAGCAGTGAATTAGGAGTGAGCACTGAAGCTTTCTTT

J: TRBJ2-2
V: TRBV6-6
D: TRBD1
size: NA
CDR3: CASSRTGPTGELFF
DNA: TGTGCCAGCAGCCGGACAGGGCCCACCGGGGAGCTGTTTTTT

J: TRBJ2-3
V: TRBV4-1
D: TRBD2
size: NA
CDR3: CASSQEGTRGDTQYF
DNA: TGCGCCAGCAGCCAAGAAGGGACTAGAGGTGATACGCAGTATTTT

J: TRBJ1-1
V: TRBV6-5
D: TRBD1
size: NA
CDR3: CASRDRSTEAFF
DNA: TGTGCCAGCAGGGACAGGTCCACTGAAGCTTTCTTT

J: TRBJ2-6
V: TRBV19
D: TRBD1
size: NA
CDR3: CASRSWGQGASGANVLTF
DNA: TGTGCCAGTAGAAGTTGGGGACAGGGGGCATCTGGGGCCAACGTCCTGACTTTC

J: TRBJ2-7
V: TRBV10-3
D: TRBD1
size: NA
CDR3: CATGQGSYEQYF
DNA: TGTGCCACGGGACAGGGGTCCTACGAGCAGTACTTC

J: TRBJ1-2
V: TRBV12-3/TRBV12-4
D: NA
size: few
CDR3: CASGTGSYGYTF
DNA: TGTGCCAGCGGGACCGGGAGCTATGGCTACACCTTC

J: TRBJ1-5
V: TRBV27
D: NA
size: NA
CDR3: CASSPPGTTSKGINQPQHF
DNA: TGTGCCAGCAGTCCCCCCGGGACAACAAGCAAAGGGATCAATCAGCCCCAGCATTTT

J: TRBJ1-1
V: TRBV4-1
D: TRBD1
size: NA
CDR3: CASSWGQGRTEAFF
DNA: TGCGCCAGCAGCTGGGGACAGGGAAGGACTGAAGCTTTCTTT

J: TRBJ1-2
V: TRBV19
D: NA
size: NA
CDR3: CASSIDLLPRSYTF
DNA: TGTGCCAGTAGTATAGATCTCCTCCCGAGGAGCTACACCTTC

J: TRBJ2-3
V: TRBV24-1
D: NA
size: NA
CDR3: CATSQQGRTDTQYF
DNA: TGTGCCACCAGTCAACAGGGTCGGACAGATACGCAGTATTTT

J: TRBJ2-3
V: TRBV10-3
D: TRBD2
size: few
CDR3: CAISLTSGGTDTQYF
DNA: TGTGCCATCAGTCTGACTAGCGGGGGCACAGATACGCAGTATTTT

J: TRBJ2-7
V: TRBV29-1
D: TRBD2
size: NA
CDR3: CSVKPSGGYEQYF
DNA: TGCAGCGTAAAGCCTAGCGGGGGATACGAGCAGTACTTC

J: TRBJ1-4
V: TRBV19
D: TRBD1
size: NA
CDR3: CASSRQGARMATNEKLFF
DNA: TGTGCCAGTAGTAGACAGGGGGCGAGGATGGCGACTAATGAAAAACTGTTTTTT

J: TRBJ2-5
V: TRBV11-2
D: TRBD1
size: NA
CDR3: CASSLERDRGDQETQYF
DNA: TGTGCCAGCAGCTTAGAGCGGGACAGGGGAGACCAAGAGACCCAGTACTTC

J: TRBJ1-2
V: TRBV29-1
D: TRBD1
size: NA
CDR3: CSVEGGQGSGYTF
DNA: TGCAGCGTTGAGGGGGGACAGGGCTCTGGCTACACCTTC

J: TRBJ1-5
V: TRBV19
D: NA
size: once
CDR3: CASIAQGIKGQPQHF
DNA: TGTGCCAGTATCGCCCAGGGAATTAAGGGTCAGCCCCAGCATTTT

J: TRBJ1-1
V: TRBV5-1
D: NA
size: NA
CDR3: CASSQTVGAEAFF
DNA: TGCGCCAGCAGCCAAACGGTCGGAGCTGAAGCTTTCTTT

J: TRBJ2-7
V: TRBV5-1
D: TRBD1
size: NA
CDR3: CASRSGTGFYEQYF
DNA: TGCGCCAGCAGGTCCGGGACAGGCTTCTACGAGCAGTACTTC

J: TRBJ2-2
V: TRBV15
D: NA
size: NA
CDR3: CATSGNLRQTGELFF
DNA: TGTGCCACCAGCGGTAATTTGAGACAGACCGGGGAGCTGTTTTTT

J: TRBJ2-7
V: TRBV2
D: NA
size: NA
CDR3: CASSAQRYEQYF
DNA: TGTGCCAGCAGCGCCCAGCGTTACGAGCAGTACTTC

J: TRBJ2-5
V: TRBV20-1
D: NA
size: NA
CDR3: CSASGGHEIGETQYF
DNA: TGCAGTGCCAGTGGCGGCCACGAAATCGGGGAGACCCAGTACTTC

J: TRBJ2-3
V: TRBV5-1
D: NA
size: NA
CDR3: CASSLEQGRGTDTQYF
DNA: TGCGCCAGCAGCTTGGAACAGGGAAGAGGCACAGATACGCAGTATTTT

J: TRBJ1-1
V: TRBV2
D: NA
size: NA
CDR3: CASSDGGGTEAFF
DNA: TGTGCCAGCAGTGATGGGGGGGGCACTGAAGCTTTCTTT

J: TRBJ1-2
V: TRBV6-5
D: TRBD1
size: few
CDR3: CASSFLSGGSDYGYTF
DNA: TGTGCCAGCAGTTTTCTATCAGGGGGCTCTGACTATGGCTACACCTTC

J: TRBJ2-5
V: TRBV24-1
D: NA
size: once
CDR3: CATSAGQETQYF
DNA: TGTGCCACCAGTGCAGGCCAAGAGACCCAGTACTTC

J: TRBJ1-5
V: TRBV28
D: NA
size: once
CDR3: CASSPSGSDNQPQHF
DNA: TGTGCCAGCAGTCCCTCCGGGTCCGACAATCAGCCCCAGCATTTT

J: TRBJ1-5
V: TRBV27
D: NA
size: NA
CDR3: CASRSYAGAAQPQHF
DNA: TGTGCCAGCAGGTCATACGCCGGAGCTGCTCAGCCCCAGCATTTT

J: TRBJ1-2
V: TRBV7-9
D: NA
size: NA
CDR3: CASSFEEEGYTF
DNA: TGTGCCAGCAGCTTTGAAGAGGAGGGCTACACCTTC

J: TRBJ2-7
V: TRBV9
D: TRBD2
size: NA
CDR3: CASSGTSGGSRIDEQYF
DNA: TGTGCCAGCAGCGGGACTAGCGGGGGGTCAAGGATCGACGAGCAGTACTTC

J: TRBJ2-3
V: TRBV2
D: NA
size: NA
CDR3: CASRRSGVNMDTQYF
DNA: TGTGCCAGCAGAAGGTCGGGGGTCAATATGGATACGCAGTATTTT

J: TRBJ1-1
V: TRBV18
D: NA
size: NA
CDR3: CASSEGTYTEAFF
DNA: TGTGCCAGCTCTGAAGGGACTTACACTGAAGCTTTCTTT

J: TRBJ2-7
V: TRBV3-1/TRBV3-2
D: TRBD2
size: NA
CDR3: CASSQAVGQRGEQYF
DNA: TGTGCCAGCAGCCAAGCCGTAGGACAGCGGGGGGAGCAGTACTTC